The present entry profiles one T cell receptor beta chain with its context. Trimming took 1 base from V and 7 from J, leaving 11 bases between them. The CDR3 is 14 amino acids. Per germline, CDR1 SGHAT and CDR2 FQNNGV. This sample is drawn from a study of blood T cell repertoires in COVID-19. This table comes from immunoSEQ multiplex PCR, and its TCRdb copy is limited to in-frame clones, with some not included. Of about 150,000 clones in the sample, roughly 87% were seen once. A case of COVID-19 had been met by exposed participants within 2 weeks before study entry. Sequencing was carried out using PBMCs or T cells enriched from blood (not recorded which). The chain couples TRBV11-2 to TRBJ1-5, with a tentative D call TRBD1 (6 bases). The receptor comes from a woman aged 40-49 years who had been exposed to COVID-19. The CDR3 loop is CASSLGGLRQPQHF. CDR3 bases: TGTGCCAGCAGCTTAGGGGGGCTCAGGCAGCCCCAGCATTTT. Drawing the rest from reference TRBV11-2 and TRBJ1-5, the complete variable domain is EAGVAQSPRYKIIEKRQSVAFWCNPISGHATLYWYQQILGQGPKLLIQFQNNGVVDDSQLPKDRFSAERLKGVDSTLKIQPAKLEDSAVYLCASSLGGLRQPQHFGDGTRLSIL.